This T cell receptor (beta chain) emerged from a study of blood T cell repertoires in COVID-19. Germline values: CDR1 SGHNT, CDR2 YYREEE (reference sequence). Trimming shortened V by 4 bases and J by 6 bases, and 16 bases separated the two germline ends. The CDR3 contains 14 residues. The assay was immunoSEQ multiplex PCR, and TCRdb's table has in-frame clones only and misses some. The sample includes roughly 80,000 clones, roughly three quarters of them seen just once. The rearrangement links TRBV5-4 to TRBJ1-1; D is unclear. The source is a man aged 65 to 79 with active or convalescent COVID-19. Sequencing was performed on peripheral blood. This CDR3 is CASSLGVKVAEAFF. CDR3 DNA: TGTGCCAGCAGCCTCGGGGTGAAGGTCGCTGAAGCTTTCTTT.